These 9 T cell receptor beta chains were all obtained from the same sample, sequenced in a study of blood T cell repertoires in COVID-19. Only in-frame clones appear in the TCRdb table, and some are missing; sequencing was by immunoSEQ multiplex PCR. Of under 150,000 clones detected, roughly 88% appear once; the ten largest clones hold roughly 28%. Sequenced material: peripheral blood. The receptors were sampled from a human donor in a cohort sampled during active COVID-19.

The chain couples TRBV6-5 to TRBJ2-7; a weak D match, TRBD2 (6 bases). V was trimmed by 6 bases and J by 0 bases, leaving 15 bases between them. This CDR3 contains 15 residues. Germline loops: CDR1 MNHEY, CDR2 SVGAGI. The CDR3 here is CASRIGREFSYEQYF. CDR3 sequence (DNA): TGTGCCAGCAGGATCGGACGGGAGTTCTCCTACGAGCAGTACTTC.

The rearrangement joins TRBV18 to TRBJ2-7; D might be TRBD1 (6 bases). V was shortened by 3 bases and J by 7 bases, with 16 bases between the two germline ends. In germline, CDR1 is KGHSH, CDR2 LQKENI. The CDR3 sequence is 14 residues long. DNA for the CDR3: TGTGCCAGCTCACCCCAGGACAGTGTCTCGGAGCAGTACTTC. Translation: CASSPQDSVSEQYF.

In its sample, this clone ranks as hyperexpanded. The rearrangement joins TRBV24-1 to TRBJ1-5; D unclear. Per germline, CDR1 KGHDR and CDR2 SFDVKD. V was shortened by 0 bases and J by 7 bases, with 6 bases between the two germline ends. CDR3 size: 13 residues. The CDR3, as DNA: TGTGCCACCAGTGATTTGGAGGGCCAGCCCCAGCATTTT. Residues: CATSDLEGQPQHF.

The chain combines TRBV4-2 with TRBJ2-7; TRBD2 matches at 7 bases. Germline V gene data show CDR1 as LGHNA and CDR2 as YNFKEQ. The CDR3 extends over 15 amino acids. The trim removed 4 bases at V and 3 bases at J, leaving 9 bases unmatched. For the CDR3, the DNA is TGTGCCAGCAGCCCAACTGGGGGGGGATACTACGAGCAGTACTTC. Encoded protein: CASSPTGGGYYEQYF.

This clone was counted only a few times. This chain uses TRBV30 with TRBJ1-6; D might be TRBD1 (6 bases). This CDR3 contains 15 residues. Trimming shortened V by 3 bases and J by 7 bases, and 16 bases separated the two germline ends. Germline V gene sequence: CDR1 GTSNPN, CDR2 SVGIG (reference sequence). CDR3 amino acids: CAWSVIGRGNSPLHF. Here the CDR3 DNA reads TGTGCCTGGAGCGTTATAGGAAGGGGGAATTCACCCCTCCACTTT. Using reference TRBV30 and TRBJ1-6 for the parts outside the CDR3, the full variable domain is SQTIHQWPATLVQPVGSPLSLECTVEGTSNPNLYWYRQAAGRGLQLLFYSVGIGQISSEVPQNLSASRPQDRQFILSSKKLLLSDSGFYLCAWSVIGRGNSPLHFGNGTRLTVT.

This sequence joins TRBV27 and TRBJ1-5; D is perhaps TRBD1 (6 bases). There are 19 residues in the CDR3. The ends were cut back, 3 bases at V and 2 bases at J, with 23 bases in the middle. Germline V gene data show CDR1 as MNHEY and CDR2 as SMNVEV (reference sequence). CDR3 coding DNA: TGTGCCAGCAGTTTGTCGCCCGCCGTGACAGGACCAGGCAATCAGCCCCAGCATTTT. It is translated as CASSLSPAVTGPGNQPQHF.

CDR3 sequence reads: CASQNREVSNQPQHF. The CDR3 nucleotides read TGTGCCAGCCAAAACAGGGAAGTTAGCAATCAGCCCCAGCATTTT. The chain links TRBV19 to TRBJ1-5, with D maybe TRBD1 (6 bases). The germline CDR1 and CDR2 sequences are LNHDA and SQIVND (reference sequence). V shed 9 bases and J shed 0 bases, with 15 bases lying between them. The CDR3 loop spans 15 amino acids.

The gene calls are TRBV18 and TRBJ2-5; possibly TRBD1 for D (5 bases). CDR3 length equals 14 residues. Germline CDR1 reads KGHSH; CDR2 reads LQKENI. The V end was cut by 3 bases, the J end by 2 bases, with 10 bases between. Here the CDR3 reads CASSPSPGQETQYF. The CDR3, as DNA: TGTGCCAGCTCACCGAGTCCAGGGCAAGAGACCCAGTACTTC.

The rearrangement links TRBV27 to TRBJ2-3; maybe TRBD1 (6 bases). CDR1 and CDR2 from the germline V gene are MNHEY and SMNVEV (reference sequence). The CDR3 has 12 amino acids. V was cut by 2 bases and J by 8 bases, with 8 bases left in between. CDR3 sequence (DNA): TGTGCCAGCAGTTTAGGCAGGGGTACGCAGTATTTT. This encodes CASSLGRGTQYF.